A selection of T cell receptor beta chains follows, all from one sample in a study of shared clonotypes between healthy human individuals. TCRdb's copy holds only in-frame clones and misses some; the assay was immunoSEQ multiplex PCR. The repertoire consists of hundreds of thousands of clones, with approximately 96% occurring once and the leading ten covering around 0.1%. Sequences were obtained from naive CD8+ T cells sorted from blood. The receptors shown here come from a woman in her 30s in good health. The CDR3 runs from the conserved cysteine through the conserved F or W. A D gene is named only where the DNA matches it firmly. Size tells how often a clone was seen (once, few, many) or the class of an expanded clone, and some rows leave it out.

V gene: TRBV7-8; D gene: TRBD1; clone size: NA; J gene: TRBJ1-2; CDR3 protein: CASSLGGQGDGYTF; CDR3 DNA: TGTGCCAGCAGCTTAGGGGGGCAGGGGGATGGCTACACCTTC
V gene: TRBV7-9; D gene: TRBD2; clone size: NA; J gene: TRBJ2-3; CDR3 protein: CASSGTDYLAGGPHGTQYF; CDR3 DNA: TGTGCCAGCAGCGGCACAGATTATCTAGCGGGAGGGCCACATGGGACGCAGTATTTT
V gene: TRBV5-6; D gene: TRBD1; clone size: NA; J gene: TRBJ1-2; CDR3 protein: CASSIVTGGGYGYTF; CDR3 DNA: TGTGCCAGCAGCATCGTAACAGGGGGAGGTTATGGCTACACCTTC
V gene: TRBV5-6; D gene: NA; clone size: once; J gene: TRBJ1-1; CDR3 protein: CASSLGGTTEAFF; CDR3 DNA: TGTGCCAGCAGCTTGGGGGGGACTACTGAAGCTTTCTTT
V gene: TRBV11-3; D gene: NA; clone size: NA; J gene: TRBJ2-2; CDR3 protein: CASSPHLGGELFF; CDR3 DNA: TGTGCCAGCAGCCCCCATCTCGGCGGGGAGCTGTTTTTT
V gene: TRBV11-1; D gene: NA; clone size: NA; J gene: TRBJ2-6; CDR3 protein: CASSPYPRSGANVLTF; CDR3 DNA: TGTGCCAGCAGCCCATACCCCCGCTCTGGGGCCAACGTCCTGACTTTC
V gene: TRBV27; D gene: NA; clone size: NA; J gene: TRBJ2-7; CDR3 protein: CASSLSSDSYEQYF; CDR3 DNA: TGTGCCAGCAGTTTGAGTAGCGACTCCTACGAGCAGTACTTC
V gene: TRBV14; D gene: NA; clone size: NA; J gene: TRBJ1-6; CDR3 protein: CASSQAGTTPLHF; CDR3 DNA: TGTGCCAGCAGCCAAGCGGGGACGACACCCCTCCACTTT
V gene: TRBV2; D gene: TRBD2; clone size: NA; J gene: TRBJ2-1; CDR3 protein: CASSETSGRVDEQFF; CDR3 DNA: TGTGCCAGCAGTGAAACTAGCGGGAGAGTCGATGAGCAGTTCTTC
V gene: TRBV5-1; D gene: NA; clone size: NA; J gene: TRBJ1-1; CDR3 protein: CASSKAGDTEAFF; CDR3 DNA: TGCGCCAGCAGCAAGGCTGGGGACACTGAAGCTTTCTTT
V gene: TRBV5-4; D gene: TRBD2; clone size: NA; J gene: TRBJ2-7; CDR3 protein: CASSLAGGTSEQYF; CDR3 DNA: TGTGCCAGCAGCTTGGCGGGAGGAACCTCCGAGCAGTACTTC
V gene: TRBV27; D gene: NA; clone size: NA; J gene: TRBJ1-1; CDR3 protein: CASSLNRASTEAFF; CDR3 DNA: TGTGCCAGCAGTTTAAACCGGGCCAGTACCGAAGCTTTCTTT
V gene: TRBV9; D gene: TRBD1; clone size: NA; J gene: TRBJ2-7; CDR3 protein: CASSVGATGGSFGEQYF; CDR3 DNA: TGTGCCAGCAGCGTAGGGGCCACAGGGGGCTCCTTTGGAGAGCAGTACTTC
V gene: TRBV2; D gene: TRBD1; clone size: NA; J gene: TRBJ2-4; CDR3 protein: CASSDPGTGGNIQYF; CDR3 DNA: TGTGCCAGCAGTGACCCCGGGACAGGGGGAAACATTCAGTACTTC
V gene: TRBV4-1; D gene: TRBD1; clone size: NA; J gene: TRBJ2-7; CDR3 protein: CASSPSLDRGDEQYF; CDR3 DNA: TGCGCCAGCAGCCCTTCCCTGGACAGGGGGGACGAGCAGTACTTC
V gene: TRBV6-4; D gene: TRBD2; clone size: NA; J gene: TRBJ2-1; CDR3 protein: CASSEGLTNEQFF; CDR3 DNA: TGTGCCAGCAGTGAGGGACTAACGAATGAGCAGTTCTTC
V gene: TRBV7-6; D gene: NA; clone size: once; J gene: TRBJ2-7; CDR3 protein: CASSLKSADYEQYF; CDR3 DNA: TGTGCCAGCAGCTTAAAGTCGGCGGACTACGAGCAGTACTTC
V gene: TRBV2; D gene: TRBD1; clone size: NA; J gene: TRBJ1-1; CDR3 protein: CAAAAGGRTEAFF; CDR3 DNA: TGTGCCGCGGCGGCAGGGGGCCGTACTGAAGCTTTCTTT
V gene: TRBV27; D gene: TRBD2; clone size: NA; J gene: TRBJ2-1; CDR3 protein: CASSSGTSGRDEQFF; CDR3 DNA: TGTGCCAGCAGCTCCGGGACTAGCGGGAGGGATGAGCAGTTCTTC
V gene: TRBV5-1; D gene: NA; clone size: NA; J gene: TRBJ1-2; CDR3 protein: CASSLRTENLNYGYTF; CDR3 DNA: TGCGCCAGCAGCCTTCGGACGGAAAACTTAAACTATGGCTACACCTTC
V gene: TRBV7-9; D gene: NA; clone size: NA; J gene: TRBJ2-1; CDR3 protein: CASSLSISEQFF; CDR3 DNA: TGTGCCAGCAGCTTGTCGATAAGTGAGCAGTTCTTC
V gene: TRBV2; D gene: TRBD2; clone size: NA; J gene: TRBJ2-3; CDR3 protein: CASRPLAGERDTQYF; CDR3 DNA: TGTGCCAGCAGGCCTCTAGCGGGAGAAAGAGATACGCAGTATTTT
V gene: TRBV6-8; D gene: TRBD1; clone size: NA; J gene: TRBJ2-7; CDR3 protein: CASRPRDSSYEQYF; CDR3 DNA: TGTGCCAGCAGGCCTCGGGACAGCTCCTACGAGCAGTACTTC
V gene: TRBV19; D gene: NA; clone size: NA; J gene: TRBJ2-1; CDR3 protein: CASSIRGIGNEQFF; CDR3 DNA: TGTGCCAGTAGTATTCGGGGAATCGGCAATGAGCAGTTCTTC
V gene: TRBV4-1; D gene: TRBD2; clone size: NA; J gene: TRBJ2-3; CDR3 protein: CASRPTPSGGTDTQYF; CDR3 DNA: TGCGCCAGCAGACCTACTCCTAGCGGAGGCACAGATACGCAGTATTTT
V gene: TRBV5-1; D gene: NA; clone size: NA; J gene: TRBJ1-2; CDR3 protein: CASSSAGTLLPYGYTF; CDR3 DNA: TGCGCCAGCAGCTCGGCCGGGACCCTCTTACCATATGGCTACACCTTC
V gene: TRBV25-1; D gene: TRBD2; clone size: NA; J gene: TRBJ2-1; CDR3 protein: CASSEGLAGGNEQFF; CDR3 DNA: TGTGCCAGCAGTGAGGGACTAGCGGGAGGGAATGAGCAGTTCTTC
V gene: TRBV6-6; D gene: NA; clone size: NA; J gene: TRBJ2-7; CDR3 protein: CASSSKGYEQYF; CDR3 DNA: TGTGCCAGCAGTTCTAAGGGGTACGAGCAGTACTTC
V gene: TRBV4-1; D gene: NA; clone size: NA; J gene: TRBJ1-5; CDR3 protein: CASSQMSFGGQPQHF; CDR3 DNA: TGCGCCAGCAGCCAAATGTCCTTTGGGGGTCAGCCCCAGCATTTT
V gene: TRBV4-2; D gene: TRBD1; clone size: NA; J gene: TRBJ2-5; CDR3 protein: CASSQANPDRASLGTQYF; CDR3 DNA: TGTGCCAGCAGCCAAGCAAACCCGGACAGGGCCTCACTGGGGACCCAGTACTTC
V gene: TRBV6-6; D gene: TRBD2; clone size: NA; J gene: TRBJ2-3; CDR3 protein: CASSWTSGRSDTQYF; CDR3 DNA: TGTGCCAGCAGTTGGACTAGCGGGAGGTCAGATACGCAGTATTTT
V gene: TRBV28; D gene: NA; clone size: NA; J gene: TRBJ1-5; CDR3 protein: CASSLVLYQPQHF; CDR3 DNA: TGTGCCAGCAGTCTAGTTCTTTATCAGCCCCAGCATTTT
V gene: TRBV5-6; D gene: TRBD2; clone size: NA; J gene: TRBJ2-1; CDR3 protein: CASSLGDYYNEQFF; CDR3 DNA: TGTGCCAGCAGCTTGGGGGACTACTACAATGAGCAGTTCTTC
V gene: TRBV6-5; D gene: TRBD1; clone size: NA; J gene: TRBJ2-7; CDR3 protein: CASSYLQGTIAYEQYF; CDR3 DNA: TGTGCCAGCAGTTACCTACAGGGGACCATAGCCTACGAGCAGTACTTC
V gene: TRBV27; D gene: TRBD1; clone size: NA; J gene: TRBJ1-5; CDR3 protein: CASSGGTGGNQPQHF; CDR3 DNA: TGTGCCAGCAGTGGAGGGACAGGGGGCAATCAGCCCCAGCATTTT
V gene: TRBV2; D gene: TRBD1; clone size: NA; J gene: TRBJ2-7; CDR3 protein: CASTGTETYEQYF; CDR3 DNA: TGTGCCAGCACCGGGACAGAGACATACGAGCAGTACTTC
V gene: TRBV27; D gene: NA; clone size: NA; J gene: TRBJ2-7; CDR3 protein: CASSPHHSPYEQYF; CDR3 DNA: TGTGCCAGCAGTCCACATCATAGCCCCTACGAGCAGTACTTC
V gene: TRBV29-1; D gene: TRBD2; clone size: NA; J gene: TRBJ2-1; CDR3 protein: CSVEGLAGESEQFF; CDR3 DNA: TGCAGCGTTGAAGGCCTAGCGGGAGAGAGTGAGCAGTTCTTC
V gene: TRBV5-4; D gene: NA; clone size: NA; J gene: TRBJ1-2; CDR3 protein: CASSSATGGITDPSGYTF; CDR3 DNA: TGTGCCAGCAGCTCGGCAACGGGGGGGATAACCGATCCCTCTGGCTACACCTTC